The present entry profiles one T cell receptor (beta chain) with its context. The data are from a study of shared clonotypes between healthy human individuals. The CDR3 totals 14 residues. V lost 7 bases and J lost 5, with 17 bases in between. Germline CDR1 and CDR2: SGHNT and YENEEA. Profiled with immunoSEQ multiplex PCR; TCRdb holds only in-frame clones, not every one. The table has 1,100,000 or so clones, about 84% seen once. Source material: memory CD4+ T cells from PBMCs. Noted subset: CD45RA-negative fraction. The sequence came from a man aged 18 to 30 in good health. Some clones in this sample may be carry-over from other donors' samples. The V gene is TRBV11-3, the J gene TRBJ1-2; possibly TRBD1 for D (6 bases). CDR3 in DNA: TGTGCCAGCACCGCCGGGGGCCTCTTGTATGGCTACACCTTC. The encoded protein is CASTAGGLLYGYTF.